The clone carrying this T cell receptor (beta chain) was picked up a small number of times. The antigen remains unidentified. V lost 4 bases to trimming and J lost 13 bases, with 16 bases between them. Germline V gene sequence: CDR1 SEHNR, CDR2 FQNEAQ (reference sequence). The CDR3 is 12 amino acids. The sample is drawn from a study of T cells in Graves' hyperthyroidism and ophthalmopathy. Across the study: Peripheral blood was drawn at first diagnosis, prior to all treatment.

Study-level points and caveats: The model identified upcoming ophthalmopathy a median about 7.1 months ahead of onset. Blood also held most thyroid clonotypes expanded beyond 0.001.

The TCR beta CDR3 regions underwent amplification using RNA transcripts as the source. HTBI primers were used for first-round RT-PCR of the TCR CDR3. Each CDR3 protein is one row after TCRdb ran MiXCR on the multiplex PCR reads. The sample contains roughly 280,000 distinct CDR3 sequences, approximately 15% of which appear only once. This chain uses TRBV7-9 with TRBJ1-2; D not resolved. This clonotype was sampled from a woman aged 55-70 years with Graves' ophthalmopathy. Material for sequencing was blood. CDR3 loop: CASSSLVDPSTF. CDR3 DNA sequence: TGTGCCAGCAGCTCACTGGTAGACCCTTCCACCTTC.